A selection of T cell receptor beta chains follows, all from one sample in a study of blood T cell repertoires in COVID-19. The table came from immunoSEQ multiplex PCR; TCRdb's copy has only in-frame clones and leaves some out. The sample lists some 290,000 clones, 85% to 90% occurring once. The specimen was peripheral blood. The receptors were sampled from a woman under 40 with COVID-19, enrolled during active disease. Both conserved end residues are part of each CDR3. Each record gives: J gene, D gene, clone size, V gene, CDR3 protein, CDR3 DNA. The D gene is left open where the match is weak. Clone size is stated in some rows and not others, as once, few, many or a class when expanded.

TRBJ1-6	NA	NA	TRBV28	CASSLTYNSPLHF	TGTGCCAGCAGTCTGACATATAATTCACCCCTCCACTTT
TRBJ2-1	NA	NA	TRBV2	CASSLSGNNEQFF	TGTGCCAGCAGTCTAAGCGGCAACAATGAGCAGTTCTTC
TRBJ2-1	TRBD1	NA	TRBV5-1	CASSLEGVGTGKNEQFF	TGCGCCAGCAGCTTGGAGGGCGTAGGGACAGGTAAAAATGAGCAGTTCTTC
TRBJ2-3	TRBD2	NA	TRBV19	CASSILSGRTDTQYF	TGTGCCAGTAGTATACTTAGCGGGAGAACAGATACGCAGTATTTT
TRBJ1-5	NA	NA	TRBV24-1	CATSDSNQPQHF	TGTGCCACCAGTGATTCGAATCAGCCCCAGCATTTT
TRBJ2-3	TRBD2	NA	TRBV5-1	CASSLVTSGSRIGDTQYF	TGCGCCAGCAGCTTGGTGACTAGCGGGAGCAGGATAGGCGATACGCAGTATTTT
TRBJ2-7	TRBD2	NA	TRBV5-4	CASGTSGREGEQYF	TGTGCCAGCGGGACTAGCGGGAGGGAGGGCGAGCAGTACTTC
TRBJ1-1	NA	once	TRBV27	CASSLWASNTEAFF	TGTGCCAGCAGTTTATGGGCGAGTAACACTGAAGCTTTCTTT
TRBJ2-1	NA	NA	TRBV28	CASRDKATSSYNEQFF	TGTGCCAGCAGGGACAAAGCGACAAGCTCCTACAATGAGCAGTTCTTC
TRBJ1-6	TRBD1	NA	TRBV27	CAQTGVPNGTLHF	TGTGCCCAGACAGGGGTCCCCAACGGCACCCTCCACTTT
TRBJ1-2	NA	NA	TRBV3-1/TRBV3-2	CASSQGGGDHYGYTF	TGTGCCAGCAGCCAAGGTGGAGGGGACCACTATGGCTACACCTTC
TRBJ1-5	TRBD1	NA	TRBV24-1	CATSDSDRGNQPQHF	TGTGCCACCAGTGATTCAGACAGGGGAAATCAGCCCCAGCATTTT
TRBJ2-7	NA	NA	TRBV7-8	CASSRLRERNEQYF	TGTGCCAGCAGCCGGTTACGGGAGAGGAACGAGCAGTACTTC
TRBJ1-2	NA	NA	TRBV25-1	CASSEYWTDTYGYTF	TGTGCCAGCAGTGAATATTGGACAGACACGTATGGCTACACCTTC
TRBJ1-2	NA	once	TRBV19	CASSSDPPPRANYGYTF	TGTGCCAGTAGTAGCGATCCCCCACCGCGTGCTAACTATGGCTACACCTTC
TRBJ2-5	TRBD2	NA	TRBV6-2/TRBV6-3	CASSPRWGGETQYF	TGTGCCAGCAGTCCCCGATGGGGGGGGGAGACCCAGTACTTC
TRBJ2-7	TRBD2	NA	TRBV13	CASSLGLAGQTYEQYF	TGTGCCAGCAGCTTAGGGCTAGCGGGACAAACCTACGAGCAGTACTTC
TRBJ2-1	NA	NA	TRBV3-1/TRBV3-2	CASSLRSGGNEQFF	TGTGCCAGCAGCCTACGGAGTGGGGGGAATGAGCAGTTCTTC
TRBJ1-1	NA	NA	TRBV7-9	CASVGGPTEAFF	TGTGCCAGCGTTGGGGGCCCCACTGAAGCTTTCTTT
TRBJ2-3	TRBD2	NA	TRBV3-1/TRBV3-2	CASSRTSGGYTDTQYF	TGTGCCAGCAGCCGGACTAGCGGGGGATACACAGATACGCAGTATTTT
TRBJ2-2	TRBD1	NA	TRBV9	CASSNRGLNTGELFF	TGTGCCAGCAGCAACAGGGGCCTGAACACCGGGGAGCTGTTTTTT
TRBJ1-2	NA	NA	TRBV3-1/TRBV3-2	CASSQSEYGYTF	TGTGCCAGCAGCCAGTCCGAGTATGGCTACACCTTC